The 26 T cell receptor beta chains below were found in one sample sequenced in a study of T cell repertoires in cytomegalovirus infection. TCRdb passed the reads through MiXCR, listing each CDR3 protein once. The sample includes 40,000 to 55,000 distinct CDR3 sequences, about a fifth seen only once; the top ten take around nine tenths. Antigens for these TCRs are unknown. The specimen was CD8+ T cells from cultured PBMCs, collected from culture after CMV antigen stimulation. The receptors derive from a human donor in good health (CMV status not recorded). Some clones in this sample may be carry-over from other donors' samples.

The chain links TRBV7-8 to TRBJ2-6; no clear D gene. The germline V gene encodes CDR1 SGHVS and CDR2 FQNEAQ. Trimming removed 10 bases from V and 0 bases from J, with 10 bases in between. The CDR3 totals 14 residues. This chain's CDR3 is CATPLPSGANVLTF. In nucleotides, the CDR3 is TGTGCCACCCCCTTACCCTCTGGGGCCAACGTCCTGACTTTC.

V is TRBV4-1 and J is TRBJ1-1; no definite D call. Looked up from germline, CDR1 is MGHRA and CDR2 is YSYEKL. V lost 3 bases to trimming and J lost 0 bases, with 8 bases between them. This CDR3 contains 14 residues. The CDR3, as DNA: TGCGCCAGCAGCCAGGACCAAGTGAACACTGAAGCTTTCTTT. Protein sequence: CASSQDQVNTEAFF.

This clonotype occurred a few times. J is TRBJ2-2 and V is TRBV6-2 or TRBV6-3; the D gene is possibly TRBD1 (5 bases). CDR3 length: 14 residues. Germline CDR1 MNHEY, CDR2 SVGEGT. With 5 bases removed from V and 5 bases from J, the gap between germline ends came to 12 bases. The CDR3 region has the DNA TGTGCCAGCAGTCTATCAAAGGGGACCGGGGAGCTGTTTTTT. Encoded protein: CASSLSKGTGELFF.

This clonotype was counted between two and nine times. The V and J genes are TRBV7-6 and TRBJ2-1; no clear D gene. Germline V gene data show CDR1 as SGHVS and CDR2 as FNYEAQ. This CDR3 region has 9 residues. Trimming took 4 bases from V and 12 from J, leaving 4 bases between them. CDR3 amino acids: CASSWGQFF. In nucleotides, the CDR3 is TGTGCCAGCAGCTGGGGGCAGTTCTTC.

This clonotype has just a few counts. V and J are TRBV12-3 or TRBV12-4 and TRBJ1-2, with D perhaps matching TRBD1 (5 bases). The CDR3 spans 19 residues. V dropped 5 bases and J dropped 4 bases, with 29 bases sitting between them. CDR3 protein: CASSVGVAVDAGTGYGYTF. The CDR3 nucleotides are TGTGCCAGCAGTGTAGGTGTAGCGGTAGATGCCGGGACTGGCTATGGCTACACCTTC.

The CDR3 DNA sequence: TGTGCCAGCAGTGCCGGGGAGAAGGGGAATGAGCAGTTCTTC. Translation: CASSAGEKGNEQFF. This sequence joins TRBV28 and TRBJ2-1; D is possibly TRBD1 or TRBD2 (5 bases each). Germline CDR1 is MDHEN and CDR2 is SYDVKM. V shed 5 bases and J shed 7 bases, with 15 bases lying between them. This CDR3 is 14 amino acids long.

This rearrangement joins TRBV7-8 to TRBJ1-1; possible D gene TRBD1, 6 bases. Germline CDR1 SGHVS, CDR2 FQNEAQ. CDR3 length equals 18 residues. Deletions cut 3 bases from V and 2 bases from J, with 22 bases between. This chain's CDR3 is CASSFMRRGSSRNTEAFF. The CDR3 nucleotides are TGTGCCAGCAGCTTTATGAGGAGGGGGTCCAGTAGAAACACTGAAGCTTTCTTT.

This clonotype was observed a few times. The chain combines TRBV20-1 with TRBJ2-7, with D tentatively TRBD1 (6 bases). The length of the CDR3 is 12 residues. Germline CDR1 DFQATT, CDR2 SNEGSKA (reference sequence). The CDR3 DNA is TGCAGACGACCGGGCAGGGGCCACGAGCAGTACTTC. Amino acids: CRRPGRGHEQYF.

This clonotype was counted many times. The V and J genes are TRBV7-2 and TRBJ2-3; 9 bases are shared with TRBD1. The CDR3 is 16 amino acids. The germline gives CDR1 SGHTA, CDR2 FQGNSA. V dropped 1 base and J dropped 3; count of bases not matched to a gene: 5. This CDR3 reads CASSLDRGTGTDTQYF. The CDR3 DNA reads as TGTGCCAGCAGCTTAGATCGTGGGACAGGGACAGATACGCAGTATTTT.

This clonotype has just a few counts. The gene calls are TRBV10-3 and TRBJ1-1; 8 nucleotides align to TRBD1. V lost 4 bases to trimming and J lost 2 bases; unmatched junction nucleotides: 9. Germline CDR1 and CDR2: ENHRY and SYGVKD. This CDR3 region has 16 residues. The CDR3 DNA reads as TGTGCCATCAGTGTACAGGGGGTATCTGTCAACACTGAAGCTTTCTTT. Amino acid sequence: CAISVQGVSVNTEAFF.

The chain uses TRBV7-9 and TRBJ1-4, with TRBD1 identical over 8 bases. The germline gives CDR1 SEHNR, CDR2 FQNEAQ (reference sequence). V shed 4 bases, J shed 10 bases, and the junction held 11 bases outside the gene matches. This CDR3 has 15 residues. In DNA form, the CDR3 reads TGTGCCAGCAGCTCCACAGGGGGAGGTCATGGAAAACTGTTTTTT. It is translated as CASSSTGGGHGKLFF.

In its sample, this clonotype was seen once. The CDR3 DNA sequence: TGTGCCACCAGCGGGACAGGGGGTTCCGGGGAGCTGTTTTTT. Amino acids: CATSGTGGSGELFF. This sequence joins TRBV15 and TRBJ2-2; 11 positions match TRBD1. This CDR3 spans 14 amino acids. V was pared by 5 bases and J by 6 bases, with 2 bases of the junction left unmatched. Per the germline V gene, CDR1 is LNHNV and CDR2 is YYDKDF (reference sequence).

The V call is TRBV6-6, the J call TRBJ1-5; a weak D match, TRBD1 (5 bases). Germline loops: CDR1 MNHNY, CDR2 SVGAGI (reference sequence). Trimming took off 2 bases at V and 10 bases at J, with 18 bases between the two ends. The CDR3 is made up of 15 amino acids. Written as DNA, the CDR3 is TGTGCCAGCAGTTACGGGGGTGGAGGAGGACTACCCCAGCATTTT. It codes for CASSYGGGGGLPQHF.

The rearrangement uses TRBV7-2 and TRBJ2-5; D call uncertain. Germline V gives CDR1 SGHTA, CDR2 FQGNSA. Trimming removed 1 base at V and 4 bases at J, with 7 bases between. This CDR3 has 13 residues. CDR3 amino acids: CASSLGPRETQYF. The DNA of the CDR3 is TGTGCCAGCAGCTTAGGACCCCGAGAGACCCAGTACTTC.

The CDR3 sequence is CASSYTADYSYEQYF. Here the CDR3 DNA reads TGTGCCAGCAGTTACACAGCGGACTACTCCTACGAGCAGTACTTC. The chain joins TRBV6-5 to TRBJ2-7, with D perhaps TRBD2 (6 bases). The ends were cut back, 2 bases at V and 0 bases at J, with 11 bases in the middle. The CDR3 length is 15 residues. Germline V CDR1 and CDR2: MNHEY, SVGAGI.

The V and J genes are TRBV4-2 and TRBJ2-7, with TRBD2 as a possible D gene (6 bases). Germline values: CDR1 LGHNA, CDR2 YNFKEQ. The V gene lost 1 base and the J gene lost 7 bases, with 14 bases spanning the gap. The CDR3 extends over 14 amino acids. The CDR3 loop reads CASSQGAGPEEQYF. The CDR3 coding sequence is TGTGCCAGCAGCCAAGGGGCGGGGCCGGAGGAGCAGTACTTC.

This rearrangement joins TRBV15 to TRBJ1-2; no clear D. Looked up from germline, CDR1 is LNHNV and CDR2 is YYDKDF (reference sequence). This CDR3 is built from 14 residues. V was cut by 1 base and J by 8 bases, with 14 bases left in between. The chain's CDR3 is CATSRVTDDPGYTF. The DNA of the CDR3 is TGTGCCACCAGCAGAGTCACAGATGACCCCGGCTACACCTTC.

The gene calls are TRBV29-1 and TRBJ2-2, with D perhaps given as TRBD1 or TRBD2 (5 bases each). Germline CDR1 SQVTM, CDR2 ANQGSEA. V dropped 7 bases and J dropped 6 bases, with 15 bases sitting between them. The CDR3 consists of 13 residues. CDR3 DNA sequence: TGCAGCGCTGGCTGGGGGTCACCCGGGGAGCTGTTTTTT. The encoded protein is CSAGWGSPGELFF.

In this sample, this clonotype is medium-sized. The V gene is TRBV7-2, the J gene TRBJ2-7, with D perhaps matching TRBD1 (6 bases). The germline V gene has CDR1 SGHTA and CDR2 FQGNSA. The CDR3 spans 14 residues. V lost 5 bases to trimming and J lost 4 bases, with 15 bases between them. In nucleotides, the CDR3 is TGTGCCAGCAGCCAACACAGGGCTAGGTACGAGCAGTACTTC. Translating it yields CASSQHRARYEQYF.

This chain links TRBV6-1 with TRBJ2-5; no firm D call. V dropped 6 bases and J dropped 5 bases, with 22 bases sitting between them. Germline V gene lookup returns CDR1 MNHNS and CDR2 SASEGT. The CDR3 is 16 residues long. CDR3 bases: TGTGCCAGCAGAGCCCTCCAGGTGGGATTAGAGGAGACCCAGTACTTC. Translated, it gives CASRALQVGLEETQYF.

The V and J genes are TRBV27 and TRBJ1-2; TRBD1 agrees at 7 bases. CDR1 MNHEY and CDR2 SMNVEV come from the germline V gene (reference sequence). V dropped 4 bases and J dropped 8; count of bases not matched to a gene: 7. The CDR3 has 13 amino acids. CDR3 nucleotides: TGTGCCAGCAGTTACAGGGGCCAGGGAGGCTACACCTTC. Translating it yields CASSYRGQGGYTF.

The CDR3 protein is CASSFQGDYGYTF. DNA for the CDR3: TGTGCCAGCAGCTTTCAGGGAGACTATGGCTACACCTTC. This sequence joins TRBV7-9 and TRBJ1-2, with a weak D call TRBD1 (5 bases). In germline, CDR1 is SEHNR, CDR2 FQNEAQ (reference sequence). The CDR3 extends over 13 amino acids. Trimming took 3 bases from V and 3 from J, leaving 8 bases between them.

This rearrangement joins TRBV25-1 to TRBJ2-1; 12 positions match TRBD2. This CDR3 spans 14 amino acids. Trimming removed 5 bases from V and 8 bases from J; junction bases left unmatched: 4. Germline assignment: CDR1 MGHDK and CDR2 SYGVNS. The CDR3 sequence: CASSIRLAGDEQFF. The DNA of the CDR3 is TGTGCCAGCAGTATAAGACTAGCGGGAGATGAGCAGTTCTTC.

This clonotype was picked up many times. The CDR3 spells CASSLDSPTEAFF. The CDR3 DNA sequence: TGTGCCAGCAGCTTAGATAGCCCCACTGAAGCTTTCTTT. The V and J genes are TRBV7-2 and TRBJ1-1, with no clear D. Looked up from germline, CDR1 is SGHTA and CDR2 is FQGNSA. This CDR3 spans 13 amino acids. V lost 1 base and J lost 4, with 7 bases in between.

This chain joins TRBV6-8 and TRBJ2-7; possible D gene TRBD1, 6 bases. The CDR3 runs to 13 residues. V lost 8 bases and J 4 bases, leaving 15 bases between the germline ends. Per germline, CDR1 MNHGY and CDR2 SAAAGT. This chain's CDR3 is CASQQGMSYEQYF. The CDR3 nucleotides read TGTGCCAGCCAGCAGGGGATGTCGTACGAGCAGTACTTC.

In this sample, this clonotype turned up a few times. V and J are TRBV2 and TRBJ1-2; D gene ambiguous. The germline gives CDR1 SNHLY, CDR2 FYNNEI. This CDR3 region has 11 residues. The ends were cut back, 6 bases at V and 2 bases at J, with 4 bases in the middle. The DNA for the CDR3 is TGTGCCAGCAGGGGAAACTATGGCTACACCTTC. It is translated as CASRGNYGYTF.